These T cell receptor beta chains were read from a single sample in a study of blood T cell repertoires in COVID-19. Generated by immunoSEQ multiplex PCR, the TCRdb table keeps only in-frame clones and is missing some. Among 35,000 to 50,000 clones, 87% were seen once, and the ten largest hold 15%. Sequencing was performed on peripheral blood. These receptors originate from a man between 60 and 75 years old with active COVID-19. The CDR3 runs from the conserved cysteine through the conserved F or W. Fields, in order: clone size, V gene, D gene, J gene, CDR3 protein, CDR3 DNA. The D gene is left open where the match is weak. Part of the rows lack a size; the others show once, few, many or a class for expanded clones.

>-|TRBV6-5|-|TRBJ2-5
CAKRGREECETQYF
TGTGCCAAAAGGGGGCGGGAGGAGTGCGAGACCCAGTACTTC
>-|TRBV5-5|TRBD1|TRBJ1-4
CASSFAGTGGEKLFF
TGTGCCAGCAGCTTTGCAGGGACAGGGGGGGAAAAACTGTTTTTT
>once|TRBV4-1|TRBD1|TRBJ2-7
CASSFRTGESYEQYF
TGCGCCAGCAGCTTTCGGACAGGGGAATCCTACGAGCAGTACTTC
>-|TRBV3-1/TRBV3-2|TRBD1|TRBJ1-2
CASSQDQRTGGYTF
TGTGCCAGCAGCCAAGATCAGAGGACAGGCGGCTACACCTTC
>-|TRBV27|TRBD1|TRBJ2-7
CASSLSLMDRGVYEQYF
TGTGCCAGCAGTTTATCCCTAATGGACAGGGGGGTTTACGAGCAGTACTTC
>-|TRBV6-5|TRBD1|TRBJ2-1
CASSPDRANNNEQFF
TGTGCCAGCAGCCCAGACAGGGCGAACAACAATGAGCAGTTCTTC
>-|TRBV24-1|-|TRBJ1-5
CATSDPAQANQPQHF
TGTGCCACCAGTGATCCCGCACAGGCGAATCAGCCCCAGCATTTT
>-|TRBV7-2|TRBD1|TRBJ2-2
CASSLGGQGATGELFF
TGTGCCAGCAGCTTGGGCGGACAGGGAGCCACCGGGGAGCTGTTTTTT
>-|TRBV11-3|TRBD2|TRBJ2-5
CASSSKLAGAAGTQYF
TGTGCCAGCAGCTCAAAACTAGCGGGGGCCGCGGGGACCCAGTACTTC
>-|TRBV5-6|TRBD2|TRBJ2-3
CASSPRTGGFYTDTQYF
TGTGCCAGCAGCCCACGGACGGGAGGATTTTACACAGATACGCAGTATTTT
>-|TRBV6-2/TRBV6-3|TRBD1|TRBJ1-4
CASSYPSKAPDRVDEKLFF
TGTGCCAGCAGTTACCCTTCGAAAGCCCCGGACAGGGTCGATGAAAAACTGTTTTTT
>-|TRBV5-1|TRBD1|TRBJ1-4
CASSSRQGGEKLFF
TGCGCCAGCAGCTCACGACAGGGTGGTGAAAAACTGTTTTTT
>-|TRBV2|-|TRBJ1-1
CASQEQGNTEAFF
TGTGCCAGTCAAGAACAGGGGAACACTGAAGCTTTCTTT
>-|TRBV6-5|-|TRBJ1-2
CAAGNNYGYTF
TGTGCCGCGGGCAACAACTATGGCTACACCTTC
>-|TRBV27|-|TRBJ2-1
CASSLEAGRYNEQFF
TGTGCCAGCAGTTTAGAGGCAGGGCGATACAATGAGCAGTTCTTC
>-|TRBV5-1|TRBD2|TRBJ2-7
CASSPGGFSYEQYF
TGCGCCAGCAGCCCCGGGGGGTTCTCCTACGAGCAGTACTTC
>-|TRBV10-3|-|TRBJ1-5
CAIARGSNQPQHF
TGTGCAATCGCAAGGGGGAGCAATCAGCCCCAGCATTTT
>-|TRBV7-6|-|TRBJ2-2
CASSSISGGELFF
TGTGCCAGCAGCTCCATATCCGGCGGAGAGCTGTTTTTT
>-|TRBV7-8|-|TRBJ1-6
CASSPIGGFDSPLHF
TGTGCCAGCAGCCCTATCGGAGGGTTTGATTCACCCCTCCACTTT
>-|TRBV7-2|TRBD1|TRBJ2-7
CASSLTGTAHYEQYF
TGTGCCAGCAGCTTAACCGGGACAGCACACTACGAGCAGTACTTC
>-|TRBV9|-|TRBJ2-1
CASSVAGAGALRYEQFF
TGTGCCAGCAGCGTAGCGGGGGCGGGGGCCCTTCGGTATGAGCAGTTCTTC
>-|TRBV9|TRBD2|TRBJ2-2
CASSNGGAASTGELFF
TGTGCCAGCAGCAACGGGGGGGCGGCTAGCACCGGGGAGCTGTTTTTT
>-|TRBV19|-|TRBJ2-1
CASSIRGGTTYNEQFF
TGTGCCAGTAGTATTAGGGGAGGGACAACATACAATGAGCAGTTCTTC
>-|TRBV5-3|TRBD1|TRBJ2-2
CARSYRGHGELFF
TGTGCCAGAAGTTACAGGGGGCACGGGGAGCTGTTTTTT
>once|TRBV5-1|-|TRBJ2-1
CASSPPGGGNEQFF
TGCGCCAGCAGCCCACCCGGGGGAGGCAATGAGCAGTTCTTC
>-|TRBV24-1|TRBD1|TRBJ2-1
CATSDMGTGGFQDEQFF
TGTGCCACCAGTGATATGGGTACAGGGGGGTTTCAGGATGAGCAGTTCTTC
>-|TRBV2|-|TRBJ2-1
CAGGADDNEQFF
TGTGCCGGAGGAGCGGACGACAATGAGCAGTTCTTC
>-|TRBV6-2/TRBV6-3|TRBD2|TRBJ2-7
CASSTTSGASFYEQYF
TGTGCCAGCAGCACTACTAGCGGGGCATCTTTCTACGAGCAGTACTTC
>-|TRBV7-2|-|TRBJ2-5
CASSLSRGGARETQYF
TGTGCCAGCAGCTTAAGTAGAGGGGGGGCCCGGGAGACCCAGTACTTC
>-|TRBV18|-|TRBJ2-1
CASSPTGMIYNEQFF
TGTGCCAGCTCGCCTACAGGGATGATTTACAATGAGCAGTTCTTC
>medium-sized|TRBV7-2|TRBD1|TRBJ1-5
CASSLSQGAGQPQHF
TGTGCCAGCAGCTTAAGTCAGGGGGCCGGTCAGCCCCAGCATTTT
>-|TRBV3-1/TRBV3-2|-|TRBJ2-5
CASSSQGVRETQYF
TGTGCCAGCAGCTCACAGGGAGTCCGGGAGACCCAGTACTTC
>once|TRBV4-2|-|TRBJ2-3
CASSQEGRAVTDTQYF
TGTGCCAGCAGCCAAGAGGGGCGCGCCGTAACAGATACGCAGTATTTT
>-|TRBV6-2/TRBV6-3|-|TRBJ2-3
CASSYSGLGWSTQYF
TGTGCCAGCAGTTACTCAGGACTGGGGTGGAGTACGCAGTATTTT
>medium-sized|TRBV9|-|TRBJ2-1
CASSSGQYNEQFF
TGTGCCAGCAGCTCTGGACAGTACAATGAGCAGTTCTTC
>-|TRBV30|TRBD2|TRBJ2-1
CAWSVGLAGTEQFF
TGTGCCTGGAGTGTGGGACTAGCGGGTACCGAGCAGTTCTTC